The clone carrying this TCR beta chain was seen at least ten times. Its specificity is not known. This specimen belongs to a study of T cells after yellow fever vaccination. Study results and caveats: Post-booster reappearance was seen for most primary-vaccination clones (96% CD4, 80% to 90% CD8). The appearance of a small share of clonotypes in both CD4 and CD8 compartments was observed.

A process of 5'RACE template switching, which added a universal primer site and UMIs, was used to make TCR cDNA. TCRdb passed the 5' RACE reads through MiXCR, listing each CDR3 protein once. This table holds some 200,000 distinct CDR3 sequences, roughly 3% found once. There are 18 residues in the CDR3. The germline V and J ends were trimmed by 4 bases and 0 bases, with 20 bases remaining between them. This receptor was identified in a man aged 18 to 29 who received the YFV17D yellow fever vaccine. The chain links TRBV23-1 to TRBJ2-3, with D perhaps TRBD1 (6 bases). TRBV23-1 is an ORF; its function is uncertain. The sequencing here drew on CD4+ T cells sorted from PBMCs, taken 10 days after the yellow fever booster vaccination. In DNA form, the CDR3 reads TGCGCCAGCAGTCTCCCCCTCAGGGGATGGTGGAGCACAGATACGCAGTATTTT. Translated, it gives CASSLPLRGWWSTDTQYF.